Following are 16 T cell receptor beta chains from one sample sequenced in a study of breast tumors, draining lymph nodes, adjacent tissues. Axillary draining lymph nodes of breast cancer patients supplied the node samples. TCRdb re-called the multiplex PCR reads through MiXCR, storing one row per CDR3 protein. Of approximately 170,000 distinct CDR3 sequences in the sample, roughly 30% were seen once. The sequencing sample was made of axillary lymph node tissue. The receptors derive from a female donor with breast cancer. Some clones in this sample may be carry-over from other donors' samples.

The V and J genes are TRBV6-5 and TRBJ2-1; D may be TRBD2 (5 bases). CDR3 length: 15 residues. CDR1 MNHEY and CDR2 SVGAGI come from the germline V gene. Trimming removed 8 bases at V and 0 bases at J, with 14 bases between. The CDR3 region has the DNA TGTGCCAGCGCCCCCGGGGTGTCCTCCTACAATGAGCAGTTCTTC. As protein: CASAPGVSSYNEQFF.

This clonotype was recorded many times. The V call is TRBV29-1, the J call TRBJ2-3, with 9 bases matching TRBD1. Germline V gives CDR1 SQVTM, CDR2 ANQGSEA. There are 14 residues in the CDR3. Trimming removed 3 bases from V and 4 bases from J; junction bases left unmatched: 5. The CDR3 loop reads CSVDSWTGADTQYF. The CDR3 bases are TGCAGCGTTGATTCCTGGACAGGGGCAGATACGCAGTATTTT.

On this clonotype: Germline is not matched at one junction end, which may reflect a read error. CDR3 region: CASSSRGGTGLETQHF. The CDR3 nucleotides are TGTGCTAGCAGTTCCCGCGGCGGGACAGGGTTGGAGACCCAGCACTTC. The V gene is TRBV7-7, the J gene TRBJ2-5; 9 nucleotides line up with TRBD1. Germline loops: CDR1 SSHAT, CDR2 FNYEAQ (reference sequence). The CDR3 has 16 amino acids.

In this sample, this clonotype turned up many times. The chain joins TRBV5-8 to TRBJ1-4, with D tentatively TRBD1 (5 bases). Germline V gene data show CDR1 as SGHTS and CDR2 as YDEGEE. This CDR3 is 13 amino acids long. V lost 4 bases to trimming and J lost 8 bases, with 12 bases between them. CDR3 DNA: TGTGCCAGCAGCCCGTGGGGGAAGGAAAAACTGTTTTTT. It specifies CASSPWGKEKLFF.

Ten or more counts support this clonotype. The CDR3 DNA is TGTGCCAGTAGTGAGCGGGGAGGTGGGAACGATGAGCAGTTCTTC. It codes for CASSERGGGNDEQFF. The rearrangement joins TRBV19 to TRBJ2-1; 7 nucleotides align to TRBD2. Germline assignment: CDR1 LNHDA and CDR2 SQIVND (reference sequence). CDR3 length: 15 residues. J gave up 8 bases and V 5 bases, and 12 bases lay outside the gene matches.

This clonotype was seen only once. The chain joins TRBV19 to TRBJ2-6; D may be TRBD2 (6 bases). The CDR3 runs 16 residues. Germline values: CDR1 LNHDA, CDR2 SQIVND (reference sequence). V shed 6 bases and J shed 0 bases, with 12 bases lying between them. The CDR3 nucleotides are TGTGCCAGTAGGCCGGCGGGAATCTCTGGGGCCAACGTCCTGACTTTC. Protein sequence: CASRPAGISGANVLTF.

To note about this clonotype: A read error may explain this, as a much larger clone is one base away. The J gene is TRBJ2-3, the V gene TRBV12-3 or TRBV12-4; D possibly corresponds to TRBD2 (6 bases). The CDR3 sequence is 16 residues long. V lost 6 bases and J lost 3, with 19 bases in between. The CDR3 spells CASRTRLVGATDTQYF. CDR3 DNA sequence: TGTGCCAGCAGAACCAGACTAGTGGGAGCTACAGATACGCAGTATTTT.

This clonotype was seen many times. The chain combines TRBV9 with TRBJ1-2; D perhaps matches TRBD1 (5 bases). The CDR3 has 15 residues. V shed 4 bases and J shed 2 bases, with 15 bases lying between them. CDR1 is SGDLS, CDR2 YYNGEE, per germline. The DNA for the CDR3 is TGTGCCAGCAGCCCCGACGGGGGACTGAACTATGGCTACACCTTC. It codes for CASSPDGGLNYGYTF.

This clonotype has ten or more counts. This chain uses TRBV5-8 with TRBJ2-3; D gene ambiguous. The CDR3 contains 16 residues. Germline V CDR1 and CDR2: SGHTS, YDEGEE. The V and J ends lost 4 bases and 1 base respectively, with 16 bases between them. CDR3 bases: TGTGCCAGCAGCCGTCGCTCCGGTGTCGGCACAGATACGCAGTATTTT. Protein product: CASSRRSGVGTDTQYF.

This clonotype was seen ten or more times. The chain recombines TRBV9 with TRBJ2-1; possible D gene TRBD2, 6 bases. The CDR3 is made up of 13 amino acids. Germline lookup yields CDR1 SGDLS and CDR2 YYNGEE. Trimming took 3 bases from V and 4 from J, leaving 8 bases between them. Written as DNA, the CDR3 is TGTGCCAGCAGCGGGACTACTTACAATGAGCAGTTCTTC. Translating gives CASSGTTYNEQFF.

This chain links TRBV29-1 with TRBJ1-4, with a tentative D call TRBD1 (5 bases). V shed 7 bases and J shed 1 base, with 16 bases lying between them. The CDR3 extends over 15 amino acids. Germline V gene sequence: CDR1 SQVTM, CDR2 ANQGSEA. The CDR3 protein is CSATGTGGTNEKLFF. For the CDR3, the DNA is TGCAGCGCAACCGGGACGGGCGGAACTAATGAAAAACTGTTTTTT.

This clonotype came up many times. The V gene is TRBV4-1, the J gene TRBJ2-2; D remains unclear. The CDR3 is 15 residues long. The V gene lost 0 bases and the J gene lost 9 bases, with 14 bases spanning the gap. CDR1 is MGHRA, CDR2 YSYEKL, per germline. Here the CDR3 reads CASSQDPASWRELFF. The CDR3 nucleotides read TGCGCCAGCAGCCAAGATCCAGCCTCTTGGCGGGAGCTGTTTTTT.

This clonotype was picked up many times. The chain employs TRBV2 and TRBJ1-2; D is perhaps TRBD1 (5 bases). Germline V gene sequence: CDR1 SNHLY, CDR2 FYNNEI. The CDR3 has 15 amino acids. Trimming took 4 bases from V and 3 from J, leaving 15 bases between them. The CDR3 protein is CASSVFVGVDYGYTF. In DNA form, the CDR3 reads TGTGCCAGCAGTGTCTTTGTGGGGGTGGACTATGGCTACACCTTC.

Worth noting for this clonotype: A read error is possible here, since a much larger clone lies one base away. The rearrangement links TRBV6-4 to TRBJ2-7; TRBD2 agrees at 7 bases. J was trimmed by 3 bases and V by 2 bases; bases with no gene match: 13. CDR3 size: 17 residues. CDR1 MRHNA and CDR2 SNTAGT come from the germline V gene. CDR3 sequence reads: CASSDGGLSGEGYEQYF. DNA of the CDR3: TGTGCCAGCAGTGACGGGGGACTATCGGGAGAAGGCTACGAGCAGTACTTC.

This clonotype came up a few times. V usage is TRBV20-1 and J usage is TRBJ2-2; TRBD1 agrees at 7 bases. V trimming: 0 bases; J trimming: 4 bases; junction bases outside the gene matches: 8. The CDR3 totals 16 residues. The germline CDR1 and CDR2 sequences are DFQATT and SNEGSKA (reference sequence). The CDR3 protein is CSARDTRGLTTGELFF. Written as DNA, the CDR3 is TGCAGTGCTAGAGATACAAGGGGGCTCACCACCGGGGAGCTGTTTTTT.

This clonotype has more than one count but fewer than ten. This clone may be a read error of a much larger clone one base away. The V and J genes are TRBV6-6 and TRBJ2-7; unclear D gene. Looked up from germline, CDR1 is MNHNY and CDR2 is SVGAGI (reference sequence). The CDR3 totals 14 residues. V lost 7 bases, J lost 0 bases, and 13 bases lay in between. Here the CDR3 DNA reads TGTGCCAGCACCCACGGGCAGAGCTCCTACGAGCAGTACTTC. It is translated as CASTHGQSSYEQYF.